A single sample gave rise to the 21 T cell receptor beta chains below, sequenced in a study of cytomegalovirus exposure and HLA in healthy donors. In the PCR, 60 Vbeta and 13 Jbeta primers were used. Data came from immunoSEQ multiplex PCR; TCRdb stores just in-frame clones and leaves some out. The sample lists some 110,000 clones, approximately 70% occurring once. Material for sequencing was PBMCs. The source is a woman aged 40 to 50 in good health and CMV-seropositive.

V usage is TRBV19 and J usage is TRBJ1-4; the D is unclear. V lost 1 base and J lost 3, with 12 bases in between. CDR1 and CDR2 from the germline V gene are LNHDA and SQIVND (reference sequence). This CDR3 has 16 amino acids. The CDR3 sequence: CASSIAPGRANEKLFF. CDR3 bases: TGTGCCAGTAGTATAGCCCCGGGGAGGGCTAATGAAAAACTGTTTTTT.

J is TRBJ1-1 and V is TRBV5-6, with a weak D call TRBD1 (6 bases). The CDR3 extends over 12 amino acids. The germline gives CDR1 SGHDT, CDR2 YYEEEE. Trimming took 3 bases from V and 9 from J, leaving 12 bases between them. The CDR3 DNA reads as TGTGCCAGCAGCTCCGGGACAACCAAAGCTTTCTTT. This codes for CASSSGTTKAFF.

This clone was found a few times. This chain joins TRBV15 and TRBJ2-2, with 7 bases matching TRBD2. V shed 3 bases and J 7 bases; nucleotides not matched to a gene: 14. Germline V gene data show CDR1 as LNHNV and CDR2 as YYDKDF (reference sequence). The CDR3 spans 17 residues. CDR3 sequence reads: CATSSNLAGEHHGELFF. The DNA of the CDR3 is TGTGCCACCAGCAGTAATTTGGCGGGAGAACATCACGGGGAGCTGTTTTTT.

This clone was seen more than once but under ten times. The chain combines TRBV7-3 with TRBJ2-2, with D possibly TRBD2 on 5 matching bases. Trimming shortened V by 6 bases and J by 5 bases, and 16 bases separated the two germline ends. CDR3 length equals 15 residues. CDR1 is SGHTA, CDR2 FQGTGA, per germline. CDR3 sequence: CASRKPTRTTGELFF. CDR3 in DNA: TGTGCCAGCAGGAAGCCAACTAGGACGACCGGGGAGCTGTTTTTT.

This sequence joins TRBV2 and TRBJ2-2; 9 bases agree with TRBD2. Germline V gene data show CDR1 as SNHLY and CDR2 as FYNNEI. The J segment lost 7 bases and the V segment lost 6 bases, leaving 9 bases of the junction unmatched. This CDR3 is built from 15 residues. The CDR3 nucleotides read TGTGCCAGCAGGGGTAGCGGGAGTCGTGGCGGGGAGCTGTTTTTT. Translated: CASRGSGSRGGELFF.

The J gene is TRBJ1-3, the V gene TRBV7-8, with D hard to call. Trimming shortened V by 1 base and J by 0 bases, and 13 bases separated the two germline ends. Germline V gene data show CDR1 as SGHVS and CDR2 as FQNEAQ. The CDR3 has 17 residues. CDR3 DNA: TGTGCCAGCAGCTTAGAAAGCTACAGACCCTCTGGAAACACCATATATTTT. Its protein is CASSLESYRPSGNTIYF.

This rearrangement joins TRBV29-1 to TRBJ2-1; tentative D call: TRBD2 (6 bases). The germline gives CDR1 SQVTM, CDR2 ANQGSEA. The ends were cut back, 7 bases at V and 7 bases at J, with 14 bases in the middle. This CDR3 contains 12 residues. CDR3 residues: CSARGISNEQFF. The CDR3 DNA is TGCAGCGCCCGGGGGATCAGTAATGAGCAGTTCTTC.

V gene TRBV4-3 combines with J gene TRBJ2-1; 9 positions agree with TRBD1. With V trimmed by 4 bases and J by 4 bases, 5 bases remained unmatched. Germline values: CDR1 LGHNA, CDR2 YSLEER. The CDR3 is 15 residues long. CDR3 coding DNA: TGCGCCAGCAGCCCGGGGACAGGGACTTACAATGAGCAGTTCTTC. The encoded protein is CASSPGTGTYNEQFF.

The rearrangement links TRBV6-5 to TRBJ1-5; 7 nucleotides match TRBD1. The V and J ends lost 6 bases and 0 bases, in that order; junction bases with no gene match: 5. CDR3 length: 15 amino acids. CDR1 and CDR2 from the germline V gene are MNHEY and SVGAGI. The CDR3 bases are TGTGCCAGCAGCTATGACAGGGCTAGCAATCAGCCCCAGCATTTT. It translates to CASSYDRASNQPQHF.

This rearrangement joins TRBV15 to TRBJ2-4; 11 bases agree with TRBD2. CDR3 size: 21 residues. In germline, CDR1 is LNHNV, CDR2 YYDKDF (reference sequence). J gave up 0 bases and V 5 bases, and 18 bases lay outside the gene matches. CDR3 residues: CATSARPGLAEFLLAKNIQYF. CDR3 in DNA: TGTGCCACCAGCGCCCGACCGGGACTAGCGGAATTTTTGCTAGCCAAAAACATTCAGTACTTC.

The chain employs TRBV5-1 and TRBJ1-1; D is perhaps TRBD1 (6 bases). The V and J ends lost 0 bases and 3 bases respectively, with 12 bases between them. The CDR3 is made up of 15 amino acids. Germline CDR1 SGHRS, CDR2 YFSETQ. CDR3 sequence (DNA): TGCGCCAGCAGCTTGGAGGGGACACCATACACTGAAGCTTTCTTT. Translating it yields CASSLEGTPYTEAFF.

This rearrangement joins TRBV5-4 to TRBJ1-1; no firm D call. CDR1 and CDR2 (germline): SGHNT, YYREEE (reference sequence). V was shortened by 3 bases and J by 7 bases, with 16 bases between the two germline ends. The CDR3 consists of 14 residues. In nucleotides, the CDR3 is TGTGCCAGCAGCTCTAGAGGGTATTCGATTGAAGCTTTCTTT. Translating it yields CASSSRGYSIEAFF.

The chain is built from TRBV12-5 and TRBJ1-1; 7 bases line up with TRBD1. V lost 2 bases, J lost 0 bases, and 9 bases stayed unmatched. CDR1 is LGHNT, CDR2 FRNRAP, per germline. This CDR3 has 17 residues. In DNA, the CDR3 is TGTGCTAGTGGTTTGAGTAGCCAGGGGGGTATGAACACTGAAGCTTTCTTT. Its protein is CASGLSSQGGMNTEAFF. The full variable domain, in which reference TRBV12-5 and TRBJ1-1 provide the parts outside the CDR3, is DARVTQTPRHKVTEMGQEVTMRCQPILGHNTVFWYRQTMMQGLELLAYFRNRAPLDDSGMPKDRFSAEMPDATLATLKIQPSEPRDSAVYFCASGLSSQGGMNTEAFFGQGTRLTVV.

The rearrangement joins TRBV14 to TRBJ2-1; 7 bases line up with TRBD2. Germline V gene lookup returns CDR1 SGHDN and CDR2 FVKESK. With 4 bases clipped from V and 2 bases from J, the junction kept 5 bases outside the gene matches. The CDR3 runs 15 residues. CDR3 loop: CASSPLGGAYNEQFF. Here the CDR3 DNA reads TGTGCCAGCAGCCCCCTGGGGGGGGCCTACAATGAGCAGTTCTTC.

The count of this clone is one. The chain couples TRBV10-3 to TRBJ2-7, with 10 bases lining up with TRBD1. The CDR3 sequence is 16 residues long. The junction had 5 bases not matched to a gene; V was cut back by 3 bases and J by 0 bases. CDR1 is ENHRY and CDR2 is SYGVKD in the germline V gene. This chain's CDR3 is CAISEPGTGVSYEQYF. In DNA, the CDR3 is TGTGCCATCAGTGAACCCGGGACAGGGGTCTCCTACGAGCAGTACTTC.

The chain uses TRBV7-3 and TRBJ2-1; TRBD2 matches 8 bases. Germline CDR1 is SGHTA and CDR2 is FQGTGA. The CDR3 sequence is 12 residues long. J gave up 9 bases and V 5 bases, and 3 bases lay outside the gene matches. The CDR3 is CASSLSGSEQFF. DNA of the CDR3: TGTGCCAGCAGCCTAAGCGGGAGTGAGCAGTTCTTC.

The CDR3 protein is CASSDLSEAGKETQYF. In DNA form, the CDR3 reads TGTGCCAGCAGTGATCTATCCGAAGCGGGAAAAGAGACCCAGTACTTC. The genes are TRBV2 and TRBJ2-5, with TRBD2 matching 7 bases. The CDR3 is made up of 16 amino acids. The V and J ends lost 3 bases and 3 bases, in that order; junction bases with no gene match: 10. Germline assignment: CDR1 SNHLY and CDR2 FYNNEI.

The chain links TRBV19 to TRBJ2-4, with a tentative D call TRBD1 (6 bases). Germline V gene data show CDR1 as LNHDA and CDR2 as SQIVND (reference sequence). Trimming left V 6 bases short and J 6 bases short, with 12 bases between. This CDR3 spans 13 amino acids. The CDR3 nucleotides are TGTGCCAGTAGGTCGACAGGAATAAACATTCAGTACTTC. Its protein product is CASRSTGINIQYF.

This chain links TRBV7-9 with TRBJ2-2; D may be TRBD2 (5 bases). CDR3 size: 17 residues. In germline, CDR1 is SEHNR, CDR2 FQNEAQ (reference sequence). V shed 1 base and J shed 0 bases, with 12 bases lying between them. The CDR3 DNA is TGTGCCAGCAGCTTAGTGGTGTGGACTTCGAACACCGGGGAGCTGTTTTTT. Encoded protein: CASSLVVWTSNTGELFF.

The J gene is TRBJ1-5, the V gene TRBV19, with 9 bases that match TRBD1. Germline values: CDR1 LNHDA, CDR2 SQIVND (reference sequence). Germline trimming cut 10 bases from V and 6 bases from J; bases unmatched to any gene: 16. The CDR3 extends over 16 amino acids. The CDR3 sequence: CATSKEGTGFGQPQHF. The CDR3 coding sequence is TGTGCCACCTCGAAGGAAGGGACAGGGTTCGGTCAGCCCCAGCATTTT.

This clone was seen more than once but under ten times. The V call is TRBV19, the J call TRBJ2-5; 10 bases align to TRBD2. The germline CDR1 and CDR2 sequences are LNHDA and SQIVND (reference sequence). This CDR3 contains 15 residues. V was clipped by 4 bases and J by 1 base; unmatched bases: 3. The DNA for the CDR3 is TGTGCCAGTAGTACCTGGACTAGCGGCCAAGAGACCCAGTACTTC. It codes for CASSTWTSGQETQYF.